This T cell receptor (beta chain) is drawn from a study of CD8+CD57+ T cells in acquired aplastic anemia. As regards this clonotype: The germline gene is not matched at one end of the junction; a read error may be the cause.

Template material for TCR beta VDJ and CDR3 profiling consisted of genomic DNA. Each CDR3 protein gets one entry after TCRdb re-called the reads with MiXCR. The table has around 200,000 distinct CDR3 sequences, around 63% seen once. The receptor comes from a human donor in good health. The material sequenced was sorted CD4+, CD8+, or CD8+CD57+ T cells (not recorded which) from PBMCs.

CDR3 loop: CASSDSQGVFEQDF. Written as DNA, the CDR3 is TGCGCCAGCAGTGACAGTCAGGGGGTATTCGAGCAGGACTTC. This sequence joins TRBV6-1 and TRBJ2-7; 7 bases are a match to TRBD1. Germline V gives CDR1 MNHNS, CDR2 SASEGT. This CDR3 spans 14 amino acids.